The 3 T cell receptor beta chains given below trace back to one sample, sequenced in a study of regulatory T cells in long-lasting Graves disease. The time point here: newly diagnosed GD, antithyroid drugs for less than 3 months. The TCR library was made from RNA that had been extracted from PBMCs in TRIzol. CDR3-region Arm-PCR and iRepertoire HTBI primers produced the TCR beta libraries. Using its own MiXCR run on the multiplex PCR reads, TCRdb lists one record per CDR3 protein. The sample lists roughly 500,000 distinct CDR3 sequences, less than 15% occurring once. These records were also assigned to another study, of T cells in Graves' hyperthyroidism and ophthalmopathy.

The sequencing used peripheral blood mononuclear cells (PBMCs), collected at new diagnosis, from a patient treated with antithyroid drugs. All receptors come from a man aged 25-45 years with Graves disease.

The chain carries TRBV4-1 and TRBJ1-5; tentatively, D is TRBD1 (6 bases). The CDR3 sequence is 20 residues long. Germline values: CDR1 MGHRA, CDR2 YSYEKL. Trimming removed 2 bases at V and 4 bases at J, with 27 bases between. The CDR3 nucleotides read TGCGCCAGCAGCCAACCGCCCCTTCGACAGGAGGTTTTGAGTAATCAGCCCCAGCATTTT. Protein: CASSQPPLRQEVLSNQPQHF.

This clonotype was counted once. The J gene is TRBJ2-2, the V gene TRBV6-1, with D maybe TRBD2 (6 bases). Germline V lookup: CDR1 MNHNS, CDR2 SASEGT. The length of the CDR3 is 16 residues. Trimming cost V 6 bases and J 7 bases, with 21 bases left between them. This CDR3 is CASSQSSGTRGGELFF. The CDR3 DNA reads TGTGCCAGCAGCCAGTCTTCCGGGACTCGAGGCGGGGAGCTGTTTTTT.

There are many counts of this clonotype. The chain uses TRBV11-1 and TRBJ2-7, with TRBD1 matching 8 bases. This CDR3 is built from 15 residues. V lost 2 bases, J lost 7 bases, and 10 bases stayed unmatched. Germline lookup yields CDR1 SGHAT and CDR2 FQDESV (reference sequence). The CDR3 region has the DNA TGTGCCAGCAGCTTAACCGGACAGGGTATGGGGGAGCAGTACTTC. It encodes CASSLTGQGMGEQYF. The full variable domain, with the rest looked up from reference TRBV11-1 and TRBJ2-7, is EAEVAQSPRYKITEKSQAVAFWCDPISGHATLYWYRQILGQGPELLVQFQDESVVDDSQLPKDRFSAERLKGVDSTLKIQPAELGDSAMYLCASSLTGQGMGEQYFGPGTRLTVT.